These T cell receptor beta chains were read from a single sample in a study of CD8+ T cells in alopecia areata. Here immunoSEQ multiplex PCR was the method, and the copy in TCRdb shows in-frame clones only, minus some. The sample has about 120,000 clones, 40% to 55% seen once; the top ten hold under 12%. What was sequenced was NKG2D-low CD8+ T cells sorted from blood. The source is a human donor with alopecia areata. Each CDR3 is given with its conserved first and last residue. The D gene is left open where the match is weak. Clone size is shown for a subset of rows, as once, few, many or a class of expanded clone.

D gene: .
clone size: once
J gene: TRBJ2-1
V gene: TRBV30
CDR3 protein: CATRVVNEQFF
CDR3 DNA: TGTGCCACCAGGGTGGTGAATGAGCAGTTCTTC

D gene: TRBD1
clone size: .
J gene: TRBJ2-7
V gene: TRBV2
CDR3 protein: CASSSPGQGDYEQYF
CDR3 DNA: TGTGCCAGCAGTTCCCCGGGACAGGGGGACTACGAGCAGTACTTC

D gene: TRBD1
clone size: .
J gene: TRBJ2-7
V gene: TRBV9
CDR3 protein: CASSAEGDSRNEQYF
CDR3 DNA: TGTGCCAGCAGCGCAGAGGGGGACAGCCGTAACGAGCAGTACTTC

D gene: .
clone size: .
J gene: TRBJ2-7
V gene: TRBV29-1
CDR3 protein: CSALEGHEQYF
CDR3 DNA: TGCAGCGCTCTCGAGGGCCACGAGCAGTACTTC

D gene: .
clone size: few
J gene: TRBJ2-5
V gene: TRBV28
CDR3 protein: CASSSRQAAETQYF
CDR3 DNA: TGTGCCAGCAGTAGCCGACAGGCCGCGGAGACCCAGTACTTC

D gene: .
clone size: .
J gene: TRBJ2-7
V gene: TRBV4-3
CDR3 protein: CASSQDRGSGHEQYF
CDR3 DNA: TGCGCCAGCAGCCAAGATAGGGGGAGTGGGCACGAGCAGTACTTC

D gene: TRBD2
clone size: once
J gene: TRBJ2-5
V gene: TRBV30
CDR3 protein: CAWSDASGSFGWQETQYF
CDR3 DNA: TGTGCCTGGAGTGACGCTAGCGGGAGTTTCGGGTGGCAAGAGACCCAGTACTTC

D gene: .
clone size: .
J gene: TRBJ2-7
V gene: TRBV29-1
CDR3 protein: CSVQLDSYEQYF
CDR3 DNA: TGCAGCGTACAACTAGATTCCTACGAGCAGTACTTC

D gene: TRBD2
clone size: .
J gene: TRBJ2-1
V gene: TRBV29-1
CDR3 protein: CSVDNGRIPDEQFF
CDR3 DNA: TGCAGCGTTGATAACGGGAGGATCCCCGATGAGCAGTTCTTC

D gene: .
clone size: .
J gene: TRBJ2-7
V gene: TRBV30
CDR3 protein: CAWSYQATYEQYF
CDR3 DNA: TGTGCCTGGAGTTATCAGGCCACCTACGAGCAGTACTTC

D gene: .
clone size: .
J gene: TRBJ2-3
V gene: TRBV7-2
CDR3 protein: CASGDTQYF
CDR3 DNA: TGTGCCAGCGGGGATACGCAGTATTTT

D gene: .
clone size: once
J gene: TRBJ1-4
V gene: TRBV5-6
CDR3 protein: CASSSDTHGAMLFF
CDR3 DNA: TGTGCCAGCAGCTCGGACACCCATGGTGCAATGCTGTTTTTT

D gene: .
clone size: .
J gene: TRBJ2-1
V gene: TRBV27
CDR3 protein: CASSLTGNEQFF
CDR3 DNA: TGTGCCAGCAGTTTAACCGGCAATGAGCAGTTCTTC

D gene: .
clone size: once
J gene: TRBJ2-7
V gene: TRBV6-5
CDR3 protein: CASSYPNYEQYF
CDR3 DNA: TGTGCCAGCAGTTACCCGAACTACGAGCAGTACTTC

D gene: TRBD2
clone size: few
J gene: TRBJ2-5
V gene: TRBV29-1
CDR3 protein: CSVGGRLETQYF
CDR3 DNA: TGCAGCGTTGGCGGGAGGCTAGAGACCCAGTACTTC

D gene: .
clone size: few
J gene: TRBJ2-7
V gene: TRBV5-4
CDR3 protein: CASSPSPSYEQYF
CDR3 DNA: TGTGCCAGCAGCCCATCCCCGTCCTACGAGCAGTACTTC

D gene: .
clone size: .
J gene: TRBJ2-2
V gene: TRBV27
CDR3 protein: CASRDPSRGENTGELFF
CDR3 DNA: TGTGCCAGCAGGGACCCCTCGCGTGGGGAGAACACCGGGGAGCTGTTTTTT

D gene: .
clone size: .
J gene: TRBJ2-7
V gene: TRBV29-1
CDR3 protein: CSVPAGMGYEQYF
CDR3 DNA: TGCAGCGTTCCGGCAGGGATGGGCTACGAGCAGTACTTC

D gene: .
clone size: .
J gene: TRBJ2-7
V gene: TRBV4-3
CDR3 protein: CASSQDLTVFYEQYF
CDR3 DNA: TGCGCCAGCAGCCAAGATCTGACTGTATTCTACGAGCAGTACTTC

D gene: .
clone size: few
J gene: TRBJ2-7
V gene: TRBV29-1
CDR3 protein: CSVDGRGDEQYF
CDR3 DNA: TGCAGCGTTGACGGGAGAGGCGACGAGCAGTACTTC

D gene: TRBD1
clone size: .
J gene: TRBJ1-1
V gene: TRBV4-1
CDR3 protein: CASSPAHETGRTEAFF
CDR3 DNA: TGCGCCAGCAGCCCAGCTCACGAGACAGGGCGGACTGAAGCTTTCTTT

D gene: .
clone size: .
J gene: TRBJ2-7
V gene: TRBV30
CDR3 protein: CAWSHGITAYEQYF
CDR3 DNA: TGTGCCTGGAGTCACGGAATAACAGCCTACGAGCAGTACTTC

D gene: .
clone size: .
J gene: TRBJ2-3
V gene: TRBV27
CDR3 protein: CASSLMGDTQYF
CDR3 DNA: TGTGCCAGCAGTTTAATGGGGGATACGCAGTATTTT

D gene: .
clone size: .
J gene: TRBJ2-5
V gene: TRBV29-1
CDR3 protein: CSVEVGLWETQYF
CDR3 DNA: TGCAGCGTTGAGGTGGGTCTCTGGGAGACCCAGTACTTC

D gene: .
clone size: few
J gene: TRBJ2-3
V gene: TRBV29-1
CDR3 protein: CSVEIWEADTQYF
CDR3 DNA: TGCAGCGTTGAAATCTGGGAAGCAGATACGCAGTATTTT

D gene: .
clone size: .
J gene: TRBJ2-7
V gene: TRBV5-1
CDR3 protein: CASSLSRDYEQYF
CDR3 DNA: TGCGCCAGCAGCCTGTCCAGGGACTACGAGCAGTACTTC

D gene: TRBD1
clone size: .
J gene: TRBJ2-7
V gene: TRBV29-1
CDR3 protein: CSVSPGQGQEQYF
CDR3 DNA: TGCAGCGTTTCGCCGGGACAGGGACAGGAGCAGTACTTC

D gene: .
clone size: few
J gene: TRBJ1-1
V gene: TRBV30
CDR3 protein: CAWGLRTDEAFF
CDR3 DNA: TGTGCCTGGGGCCTCCGGACAGACGAAGCTTTCTTT

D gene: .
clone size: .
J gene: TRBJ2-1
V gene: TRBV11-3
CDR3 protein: CASSGSFTSHNEQFF
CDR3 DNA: TGTGCCAGCAGCGGGTCCTTTACTAGCCACAATGAGCAGTTCTTC

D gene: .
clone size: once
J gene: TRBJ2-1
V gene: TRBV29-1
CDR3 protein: CSGVLYTGDEQFF
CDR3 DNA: TGCAGCGGAGTCCTTTACACGGGGGATGAGCAGTTCTTC

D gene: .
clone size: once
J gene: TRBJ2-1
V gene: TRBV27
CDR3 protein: CASSLSGGAGNEQFF
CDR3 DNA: TGTGCCAGCAGTTTATCAGGTGGGGCGGGGAATGAGCAGTTCTTC

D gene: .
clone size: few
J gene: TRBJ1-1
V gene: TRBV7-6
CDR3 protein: CASSSARGNTEAFF
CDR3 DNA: TGTGCCAGCAGTTCTGCCAGGGGGAACACTGAAGCTTTCTTT

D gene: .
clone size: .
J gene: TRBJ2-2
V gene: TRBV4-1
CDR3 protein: CASSQVQLNTGELFF
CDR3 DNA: TGCGCCAGCAGCCAAGTACAGTTGAACACCGGGGAGCTGTTTTTT

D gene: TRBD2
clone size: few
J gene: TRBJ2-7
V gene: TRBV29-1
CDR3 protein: CSVPGGTSLEQYF
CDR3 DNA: TGCAGCGTTCCCGGAGGGACTAGTCTCGAGCAGTACTTC

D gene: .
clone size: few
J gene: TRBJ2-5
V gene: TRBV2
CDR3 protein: CASLQGGEETQYF
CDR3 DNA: TGTGCCAGTCTACAGGGAGGGGAAGAGACCCAGTACTTC

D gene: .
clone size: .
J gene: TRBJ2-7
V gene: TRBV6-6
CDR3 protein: CASSYFDGGEQYF
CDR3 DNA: TGTGCCAGCAGTTACTTCGATGGCGGCGAGCAGTACTTC

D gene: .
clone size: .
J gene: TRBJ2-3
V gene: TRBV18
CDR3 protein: CASSPEPSVPDTQYF
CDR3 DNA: TGTGCCAGCTCACCAGAGCCCTCGGTCCCCGATACGCAGTATTTT

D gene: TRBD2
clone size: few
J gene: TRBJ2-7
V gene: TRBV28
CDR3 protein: CASSPLAGESYEQYF
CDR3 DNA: TGTGCCAGCAGTCCACTAGCGGGAGAATCCTACGAGCAGTACTTC

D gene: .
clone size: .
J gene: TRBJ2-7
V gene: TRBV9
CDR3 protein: CASSVDTAGYEQYF
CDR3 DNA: TGTGCCAGCAGCGTAGACACGGCGGGTTACGAGCAGTACTTC

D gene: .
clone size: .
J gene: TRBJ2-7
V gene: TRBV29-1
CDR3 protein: CSGGTDYEQYF
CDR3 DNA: TGCAGCGGAGGGACGGACTACGAGCAGTACTTC

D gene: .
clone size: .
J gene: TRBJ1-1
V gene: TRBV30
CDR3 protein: CAWSEQGDTEAFF
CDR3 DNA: TGTGCCTGGAGTGAGCAGGGCGACACTGAAGCTTTCTTT

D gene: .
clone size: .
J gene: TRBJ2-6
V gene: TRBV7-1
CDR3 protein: CASSQRIGQSRANVLTF
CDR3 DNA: TGTGCCAGCAGCCAAAGGATAGGACAAAGTCGGGCCAACGTCCTGACTTTC

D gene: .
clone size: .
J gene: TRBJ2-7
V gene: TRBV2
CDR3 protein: CASSELAEQYF
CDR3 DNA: TGTGCCAGCAGTGAACTGGCCGAGCAGTACTTC

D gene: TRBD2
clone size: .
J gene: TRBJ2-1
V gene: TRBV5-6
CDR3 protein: CASSVGLLRNNEQFF
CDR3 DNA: TGTGCCAGCAGCGTGGGACTACTTCGTAACAATGAGCAGTTCTTC

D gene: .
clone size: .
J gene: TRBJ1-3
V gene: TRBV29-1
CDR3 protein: CSVTGTLGNTIYF
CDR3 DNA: TGCAGCGTTACCGGGACCTTAGGAAACACCATATATTTT

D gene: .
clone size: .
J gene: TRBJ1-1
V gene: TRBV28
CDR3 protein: CASSTTLEAFF
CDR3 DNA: TGTGCCAGCAGTACCACTTTGGAAGCTTTCTTT

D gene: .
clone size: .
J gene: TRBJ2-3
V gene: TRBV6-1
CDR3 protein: CASSLGPWTDTQYF
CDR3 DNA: TGTGCCAGCAGTTTAGGGCCTTGGACAGATACGCAGTATTTT

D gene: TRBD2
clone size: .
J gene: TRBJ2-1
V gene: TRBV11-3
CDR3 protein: CASSVSSGGYNEQFF
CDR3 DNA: TGTGCCAGCAGTGTCTCCAGCGGGGGATACAATGAGCAGTTCTTC

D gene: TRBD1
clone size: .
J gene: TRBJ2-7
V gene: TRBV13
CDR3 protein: CASSSRDRTFEQYF
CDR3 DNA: TGTGCCAGCAGCTCCCGGGACAGAACGTTTGAGCAGTACTTC

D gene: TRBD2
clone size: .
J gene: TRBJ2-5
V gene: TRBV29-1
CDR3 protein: CRLTSGGPCDIQETQYF
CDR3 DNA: TGCAGACTGACTAGCGGGGGGCCCTGTGATATACAAGAGACCCAGTACTTC

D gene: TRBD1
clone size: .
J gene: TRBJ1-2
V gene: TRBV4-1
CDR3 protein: CASSPRQGANYGYTF
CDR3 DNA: TGCGCCAGCAGCCCCAGACAGGGGGCTAACTATGGCTACACCTTC